The following is a TCR beta chain sequence with its context. The antigen remains undetermined. This sample is part of a study of beta chain features in type 1 diabetes. TCRB transcripts that were expressed got sequenced, as all of the isolated RNA had been reverse transcribed. Measured with immunoSEQ multiplex PCR; TCRdb has only the in-frame clones, and not every one. The sample holds a few hundred thousand clones; about 30% are singletons and the top ten take more than 3%. CDR1 and CDR2 (germline): PRHDT, FYEKMQ (reference sequence). Between the trimmed V and J ends, which lost 5 bases and 12 bases, there was a span of 15 bases. This CDR3 has 12 amino acids. Broader study findings: When Type 1 diabetes patients were examined, their TCRB CDR3s proved moderately but significantly shorter in all four CD4+ subsets.

This rearrangement joins TRBV13 to TRBJ2-3; D remains ambiguous. The sample taken for sequencing was central memory CD4+ T cells from blood. The TCR comes from a man between 25 and 39 years old in good health. The CDR3 spells CASSRPPMEQYF. Here the CDR3 DNA reads TGTGCCAGCAGCCGCCCCCCAATGGAACAGTATTTT.